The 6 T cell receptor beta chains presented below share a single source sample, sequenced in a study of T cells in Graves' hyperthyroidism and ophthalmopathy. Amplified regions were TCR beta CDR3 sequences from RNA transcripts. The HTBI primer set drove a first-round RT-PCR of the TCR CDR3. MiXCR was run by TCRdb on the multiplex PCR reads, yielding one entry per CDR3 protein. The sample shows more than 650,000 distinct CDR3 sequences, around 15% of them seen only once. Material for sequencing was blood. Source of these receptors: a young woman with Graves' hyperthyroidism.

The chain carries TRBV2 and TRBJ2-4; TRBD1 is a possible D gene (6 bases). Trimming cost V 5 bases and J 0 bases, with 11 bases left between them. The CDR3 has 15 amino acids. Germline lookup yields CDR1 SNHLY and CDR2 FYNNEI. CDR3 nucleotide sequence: TGTGCCAGCAGTCCGGACAGTCTAGCCAAAAACATTCAGTACTTC. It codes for CASSPDSLAKNIQYF.

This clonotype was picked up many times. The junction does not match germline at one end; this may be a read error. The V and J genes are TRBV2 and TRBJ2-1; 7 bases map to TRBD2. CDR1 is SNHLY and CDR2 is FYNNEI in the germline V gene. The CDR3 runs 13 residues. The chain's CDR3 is CASKLRDYSEQFF. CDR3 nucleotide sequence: TGTGCCAGCAAATTGCGGGACTACAGTGAGCAGTTCTTC.

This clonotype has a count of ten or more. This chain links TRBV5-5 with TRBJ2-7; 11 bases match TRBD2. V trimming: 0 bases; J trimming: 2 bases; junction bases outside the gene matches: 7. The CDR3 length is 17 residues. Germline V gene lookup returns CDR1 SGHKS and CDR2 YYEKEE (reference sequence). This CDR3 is CASSLVVAGGRPYEQYF. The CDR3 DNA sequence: TGTGCCAGCAGCTTGGTAGTAGCGGGAGGGAGGCCCTACGAGCAGTACTTC. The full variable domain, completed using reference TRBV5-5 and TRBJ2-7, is DAGVTQSPTHLIKTRGQQVTLRCSPISGHKSVSWYQQVLGQGPQFIFQYYEKEERGRGNFPDRFSARQFPNYSSELNVNALLLGDSALYLCASSLVVAGGRPYEQYFGPGTRLTVT.

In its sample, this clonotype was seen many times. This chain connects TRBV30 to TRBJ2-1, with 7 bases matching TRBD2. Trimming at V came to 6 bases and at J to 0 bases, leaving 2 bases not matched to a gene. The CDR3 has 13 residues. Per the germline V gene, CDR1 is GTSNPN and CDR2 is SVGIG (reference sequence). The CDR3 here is CACGRSSYNEQFF. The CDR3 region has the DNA TGTGCCTGCGGGAGGAGCTCCTACAATGAGCAGTTCTTC.

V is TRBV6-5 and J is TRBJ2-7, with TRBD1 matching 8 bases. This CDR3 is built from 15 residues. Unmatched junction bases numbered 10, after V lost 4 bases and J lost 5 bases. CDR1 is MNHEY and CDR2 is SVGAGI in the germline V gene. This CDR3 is CASSFVPGQDNEQYF. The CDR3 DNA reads TGTGCCAGCAGTTTCGTCCCGGGACAGGATAACGAGCAGTACTTC.

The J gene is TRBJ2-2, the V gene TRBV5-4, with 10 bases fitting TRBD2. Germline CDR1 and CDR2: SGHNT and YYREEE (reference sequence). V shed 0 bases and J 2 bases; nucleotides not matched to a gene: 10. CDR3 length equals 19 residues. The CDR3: CASSLVAGGPAVNTGELFF. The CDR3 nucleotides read TGTGCCAGCAGCTTGGTAGCGGGAGGACCCGCGGTAAACACCGGGGAGCTGTTTTTT.